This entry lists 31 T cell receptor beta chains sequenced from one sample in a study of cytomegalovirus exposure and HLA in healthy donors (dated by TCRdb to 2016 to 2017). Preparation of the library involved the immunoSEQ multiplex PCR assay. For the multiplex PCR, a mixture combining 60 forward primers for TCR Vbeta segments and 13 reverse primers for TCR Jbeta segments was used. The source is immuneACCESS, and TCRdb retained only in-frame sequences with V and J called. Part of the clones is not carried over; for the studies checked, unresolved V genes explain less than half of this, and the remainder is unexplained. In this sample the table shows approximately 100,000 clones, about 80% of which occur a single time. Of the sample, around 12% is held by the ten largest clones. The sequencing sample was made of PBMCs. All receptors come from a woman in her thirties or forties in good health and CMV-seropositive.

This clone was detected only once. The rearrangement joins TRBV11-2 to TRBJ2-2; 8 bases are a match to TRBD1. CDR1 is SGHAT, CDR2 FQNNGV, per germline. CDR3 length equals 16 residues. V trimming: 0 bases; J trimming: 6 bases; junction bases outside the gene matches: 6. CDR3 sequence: CASSLELTGASGELFF. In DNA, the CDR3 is TGTGCCAGCAGCTTAGAATTGACAGGGGCGTCCGGGGAGCTGTTTTTT.

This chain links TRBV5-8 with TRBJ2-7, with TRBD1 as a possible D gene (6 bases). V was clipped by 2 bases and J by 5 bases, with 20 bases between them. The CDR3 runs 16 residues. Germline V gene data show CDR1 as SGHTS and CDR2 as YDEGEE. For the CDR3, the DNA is TGTGCCAGCAGCTTACAGGGTTGGTATGGGGCTGACGAGCAGTACTTC. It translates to CASSLQGWYGADEQYF.

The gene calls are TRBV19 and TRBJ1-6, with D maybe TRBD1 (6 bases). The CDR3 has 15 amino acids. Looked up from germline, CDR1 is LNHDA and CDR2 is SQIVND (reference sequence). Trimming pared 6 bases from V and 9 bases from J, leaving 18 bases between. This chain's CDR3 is CASSNDVNRASPLHF. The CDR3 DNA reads TGTGCCAGTAGCAACGACGTAAACAGGGCTTCACCCCTCCACTTT.

The CDR3 DNA reads TGTGCCAGCAGTGCGACAGGGGCCTACAATCAGCCCCAGCATTTT. It codes for CASSATGAYNQPQHF. The V call is TRBV6-1, the J call TRBJ1-5; 8 nucleotides agree with TRBD1. The V gene's germline CDR1 is MNHNS and CDR2 SASEGT. The ends lost 4 bases at V and 3 bases at J; junction bases unmatched: 5. CDR3 length equals 15 residues.

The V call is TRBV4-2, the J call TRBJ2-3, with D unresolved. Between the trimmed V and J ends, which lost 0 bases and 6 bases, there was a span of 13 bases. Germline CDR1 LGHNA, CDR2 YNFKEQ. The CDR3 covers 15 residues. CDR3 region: CASSQDFESLDTQYF. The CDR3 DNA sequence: TGTGCCAGCAGCCAAGATTTCGAGAGCCTGGATACGCAGTATTTT.

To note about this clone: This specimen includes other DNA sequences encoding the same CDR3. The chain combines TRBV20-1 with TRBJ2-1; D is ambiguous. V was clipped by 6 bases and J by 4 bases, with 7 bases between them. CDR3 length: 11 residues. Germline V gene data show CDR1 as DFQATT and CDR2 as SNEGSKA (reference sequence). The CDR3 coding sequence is TGCAGTGCGAGGTCTTACAATGAGCAGTTCTTC. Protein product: CSARSYNEQFF.

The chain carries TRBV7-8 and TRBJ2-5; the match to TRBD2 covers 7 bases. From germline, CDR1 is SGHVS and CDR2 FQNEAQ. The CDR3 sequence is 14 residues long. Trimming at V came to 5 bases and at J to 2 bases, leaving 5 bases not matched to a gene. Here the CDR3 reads CASSPWTRQETQYF. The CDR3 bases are TGTGCCAGCAGCCCCTGGACTAGACAAGAGACCCAGTACTTC.

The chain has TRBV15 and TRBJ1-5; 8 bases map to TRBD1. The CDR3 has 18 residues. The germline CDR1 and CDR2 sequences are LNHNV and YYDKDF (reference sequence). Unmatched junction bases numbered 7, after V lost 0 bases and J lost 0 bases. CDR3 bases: TGTGCCACCAGCAGAGATTACAGTGGACAGGGTAGCAATCAGCCCCAGCATTTT. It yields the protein CATSRDYSGQGSNQPQHF.

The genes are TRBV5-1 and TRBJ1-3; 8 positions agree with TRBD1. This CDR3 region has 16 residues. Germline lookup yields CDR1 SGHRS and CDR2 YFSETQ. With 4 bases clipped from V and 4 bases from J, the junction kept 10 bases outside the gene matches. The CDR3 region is CASSGLTGDGGNTIYF. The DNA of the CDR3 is TGCGCCAGCAGCGGGCTGACAGGGGACGGAGGAAACACCATATATTTT.

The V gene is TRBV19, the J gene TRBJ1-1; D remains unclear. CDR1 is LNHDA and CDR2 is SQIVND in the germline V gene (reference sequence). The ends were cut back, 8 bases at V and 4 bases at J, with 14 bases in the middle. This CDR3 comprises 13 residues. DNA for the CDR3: TGTGCCAGTTCCCGAGGGCTGGGCACTGAAGCTTTCTTT. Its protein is CASSRGLGTEAFF.

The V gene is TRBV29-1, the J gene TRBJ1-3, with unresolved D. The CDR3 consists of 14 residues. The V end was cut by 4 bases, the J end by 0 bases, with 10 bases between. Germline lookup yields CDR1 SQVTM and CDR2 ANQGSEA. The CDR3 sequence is CSVAVVGSGNTIYF. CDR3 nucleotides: TGCAGCGTTGCCGTGGTCGGCTCTGGAAACACCATATATTTT.

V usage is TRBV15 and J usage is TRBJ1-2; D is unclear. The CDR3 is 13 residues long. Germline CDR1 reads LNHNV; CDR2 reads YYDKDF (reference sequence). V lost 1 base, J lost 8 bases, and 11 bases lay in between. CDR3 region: CATSRVSAGGYTF. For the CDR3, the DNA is TGTGCCACCAGCAGAGTGTCGGCGGGAGGCTACACCTTC.

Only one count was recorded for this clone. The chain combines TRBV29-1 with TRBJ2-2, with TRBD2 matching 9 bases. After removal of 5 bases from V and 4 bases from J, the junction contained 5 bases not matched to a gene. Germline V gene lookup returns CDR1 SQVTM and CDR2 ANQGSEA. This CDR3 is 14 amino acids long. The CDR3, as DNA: TGCAGCGTTTCCGGGACTAGCTTCACCGGGGAGCTGTTTTTT. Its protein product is CSVSGTSFTGELFF.

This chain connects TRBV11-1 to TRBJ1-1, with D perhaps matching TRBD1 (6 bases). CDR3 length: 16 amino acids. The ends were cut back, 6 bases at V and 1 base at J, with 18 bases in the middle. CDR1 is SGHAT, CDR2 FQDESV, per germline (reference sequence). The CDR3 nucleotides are TGTGCCAGCAGAAAGCGGGGGCCAACGAGGAACACTGAAGCTTTCTTT. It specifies CASRKRGPTRNTEAFF. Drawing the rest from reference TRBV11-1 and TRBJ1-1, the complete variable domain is EAEVAQSPRYKITEKSQAVAFWCDPISGHATLYWYRQILGQGPELLVQFQDESVVDDSQLPKDRFSAERLKGVDSTLKIQPAELGDSAMYLCASRKRGPTRNTEAFFGQGTRLTVV.

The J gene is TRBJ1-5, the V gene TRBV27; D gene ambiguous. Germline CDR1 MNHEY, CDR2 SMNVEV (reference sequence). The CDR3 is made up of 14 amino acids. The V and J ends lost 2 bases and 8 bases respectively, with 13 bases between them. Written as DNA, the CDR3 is TGTGCCAGCAGTTTAAGGCGAGAGGATAAGCCCCAGCATTTT. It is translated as CASSLRREDKPQHF.

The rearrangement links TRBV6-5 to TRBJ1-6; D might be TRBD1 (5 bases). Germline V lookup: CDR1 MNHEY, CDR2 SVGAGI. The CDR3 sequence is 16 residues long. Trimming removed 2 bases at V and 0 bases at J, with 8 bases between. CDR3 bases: TGTGCCAGCAGTTACGACAGCAACTCCTATAATTCACCCCTCCACTTT. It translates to CASSYDSNSYNSPLHF.

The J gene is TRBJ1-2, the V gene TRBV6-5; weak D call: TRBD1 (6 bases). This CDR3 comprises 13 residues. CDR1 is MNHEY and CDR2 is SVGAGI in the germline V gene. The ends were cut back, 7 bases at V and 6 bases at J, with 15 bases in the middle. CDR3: CASTTGTRHGYTF. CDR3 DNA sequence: TGTGCCAGCACCACCGGGACAAGGCATGGCTACACCTTC.

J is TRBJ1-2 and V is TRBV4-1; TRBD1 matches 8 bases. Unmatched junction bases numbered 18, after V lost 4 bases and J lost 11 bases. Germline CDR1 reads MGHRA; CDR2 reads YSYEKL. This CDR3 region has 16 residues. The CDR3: CASSRLTGGNSVGYTF. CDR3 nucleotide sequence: TGCGCCAGCAGCCGTCTAACAGGGGGGAATTCGGTTGGTTACACCTTC.

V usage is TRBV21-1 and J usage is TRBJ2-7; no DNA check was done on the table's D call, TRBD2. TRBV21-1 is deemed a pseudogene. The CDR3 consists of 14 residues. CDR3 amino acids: CASSKKRRDYEQYF. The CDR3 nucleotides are TGTGCCAGCAGCAAAAAGAGGCGGGACTACGAGCAGTACTTC.

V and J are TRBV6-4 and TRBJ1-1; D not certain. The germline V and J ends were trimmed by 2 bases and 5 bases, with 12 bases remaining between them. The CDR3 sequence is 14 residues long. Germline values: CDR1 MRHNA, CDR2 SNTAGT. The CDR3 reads CASSDRDRGTEAFF. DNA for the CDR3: TGTGCCAGCAGTGACCGGGATCGGGGAACTGAAGCTTTCTTT.

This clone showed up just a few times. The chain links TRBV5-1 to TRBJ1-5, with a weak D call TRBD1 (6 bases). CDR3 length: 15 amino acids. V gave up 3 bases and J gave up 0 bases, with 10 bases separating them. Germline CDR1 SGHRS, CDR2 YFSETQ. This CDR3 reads CASSSTGDSNQPQHF. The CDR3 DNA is TGCGCCAGCAGCTCGACAGGTGATAGCAATCAGCCCCAGCATTTT.

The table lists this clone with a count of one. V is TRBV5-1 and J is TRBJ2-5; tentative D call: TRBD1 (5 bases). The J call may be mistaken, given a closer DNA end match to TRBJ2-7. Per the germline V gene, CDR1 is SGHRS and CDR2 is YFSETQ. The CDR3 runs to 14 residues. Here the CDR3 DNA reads TGCGCCAGCAGCAGTCTCAGGGACTCCTACGAGCAGTACTTC. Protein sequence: CASSSLRDSYEQYF.

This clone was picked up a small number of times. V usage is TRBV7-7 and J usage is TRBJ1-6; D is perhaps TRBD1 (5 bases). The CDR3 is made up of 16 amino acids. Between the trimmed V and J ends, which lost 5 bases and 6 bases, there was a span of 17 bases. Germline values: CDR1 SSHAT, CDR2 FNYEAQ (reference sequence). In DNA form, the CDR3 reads TGTGCCAGCAGCAACGGTGGGGCGGTTGGTAATTCACCCCTCCACTTT. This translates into CASSNGGAVGNSPLHF.

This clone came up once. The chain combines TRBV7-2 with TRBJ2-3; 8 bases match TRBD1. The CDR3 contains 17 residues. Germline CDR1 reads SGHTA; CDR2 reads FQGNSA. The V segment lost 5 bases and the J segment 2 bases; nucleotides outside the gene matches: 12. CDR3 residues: CASSGRQGAVYTDTQYF. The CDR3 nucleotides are TGTGCCAGCAGCGGACGTCAGGGGGCGGTTTACACAGATACGCAGTATTTT.

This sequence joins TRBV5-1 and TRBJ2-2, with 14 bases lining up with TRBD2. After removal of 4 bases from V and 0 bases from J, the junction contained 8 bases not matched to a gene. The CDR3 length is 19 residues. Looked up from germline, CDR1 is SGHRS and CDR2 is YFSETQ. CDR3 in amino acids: CASSKGLAGAFTNTGELFF. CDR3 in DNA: TGCGCCAGCAGCAAGGGACTAGCGGGAGCCTTTACGAACACCGGGGAGCTGTTTTTT.

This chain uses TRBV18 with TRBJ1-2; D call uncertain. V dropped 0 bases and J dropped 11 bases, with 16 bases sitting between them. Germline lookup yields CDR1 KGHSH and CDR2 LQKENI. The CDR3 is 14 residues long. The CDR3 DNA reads TGTGCCAGCTCACCACCGGGGTCAGGACGCGGGTACACCTTC. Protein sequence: CASSPPGSGRGYTF.

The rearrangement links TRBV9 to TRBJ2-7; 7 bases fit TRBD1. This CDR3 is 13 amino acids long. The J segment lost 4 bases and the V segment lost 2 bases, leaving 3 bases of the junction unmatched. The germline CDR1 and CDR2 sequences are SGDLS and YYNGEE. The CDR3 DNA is TGTGCCAGCAGCGTGACAGGGAGTTACGAGCAGTACTTC. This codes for CASSVTGSYEQYF.

The CDR3 spells CASSLQGHIQETQYF. In DNA form, the CDR3 reads TGTGCCAGCAGCTTACAGGGCCACATCCAAGAGACCCAGTACTTC. The chain links TRBV7-6 to TRBJ2-5; the D gene is possibly TRBD1 (5 bases). The CDR3 sequence is 15 residues long. Germline V lookup: CDR1 SGHVS, CDR2 FNYEAQ. Deletions cut 2 bases from V and 1 base from J, with 11 bases between.

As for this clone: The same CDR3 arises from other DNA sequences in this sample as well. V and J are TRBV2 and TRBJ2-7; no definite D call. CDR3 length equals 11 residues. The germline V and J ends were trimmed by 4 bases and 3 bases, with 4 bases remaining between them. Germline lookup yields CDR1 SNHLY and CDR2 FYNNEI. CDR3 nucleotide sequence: TGTGCCAGCAGTGTCTTCTACGAGCAGTACTTC. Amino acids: CASSVFYEQYF.

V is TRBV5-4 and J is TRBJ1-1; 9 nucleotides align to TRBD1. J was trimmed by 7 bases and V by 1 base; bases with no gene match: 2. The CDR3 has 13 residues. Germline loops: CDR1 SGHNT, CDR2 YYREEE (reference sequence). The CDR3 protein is CASSLRQGGEAFF. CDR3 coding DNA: TGTGCCAGCAGCTTGAGACAGGGGGGTGAAGCTTTCTTT.

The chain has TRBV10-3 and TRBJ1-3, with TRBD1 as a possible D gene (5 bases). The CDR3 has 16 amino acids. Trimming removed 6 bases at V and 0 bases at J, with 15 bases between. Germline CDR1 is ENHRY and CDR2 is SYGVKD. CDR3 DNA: TGTGCCATCAGGCGATCGGACACCTCCTCTGGAAACACCATATATTTT. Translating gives CAIRRSDTSSGNTIYF.